What follows describes a single TCR beta chain. This record belongs to a study of T cell responses to AZD1222 COVID-19 vaccine. This CDR3 is built from 14 residues. The V gene's germline CDR1 is SGHRS and CDR2 YFSETQ. V was shortened by 0 bases and J by 6 bases, with 12 bases between the two germline ends. Produced via immunoSEQ multiplex PCR; TCRdb's table is partial and in-frame only. The sample has under 100,000 clones, 90% seen once. This TCR came from an adult in good health. The specimen was peripheral blood, collected on day 0 of AZD1222 vaccination. This chain links TRBV5-1 with TRBJ1-2, with D unclear. The CDR3 sequence is CASSLGLGEDGYTF. The CDR3, as DNA: TGCGCCAGCAGCTTGGGCTTGGGAGAAGATGGCTACACCTTC. Together with reference TRBV5-1 and TRBJ1-2, the CDR3 gives the full variable domain: KAGVTQTPRYLIKTRGQQVTLSCSPISGHRSVSWYQQTPGQGLQFLFEYFSETQRNKGNFPGRFSGRQFSNSRSEMNVSTLELGDSALYLCASSLGLGEDGYTFGSGTRLTVV.